This TCR beta chain was identified during a study of beta chain features in type 1 diabetes. Whole-study context: What patients shared with healthy donors was a similar profile of age, gender and cell yields.

Expressed TCRB transcripts were sequenced, since all the RNA that had been isolated was reverse transcribed. Sequencing was performed with immunoSEQ multiplex PCR; in TCRdb, only in-frame clones are kept and a portion is missing. In the table there are 200,000 to 250,000 clones, over 8.5% of which are singletons. This CDR3 has 10 residues. V was clipped by 5 bases and J by 7 bases, with 8 bases between them. CDR1 is DFQATT and CDR2 is SNEGSKA in the germline V gene (reference sequence). As to this clone: Other DNA sequences in this specimen translate into the identical CDR3.

Markers CD45RO/CCR7/CD25/CD127/CD95/CD27 served to sort CD4+ naive, central memory, regulatory and stem cell-like memory cells. The sequenced material came from naive CD4+ T cells from blood. The TCR sequence derives from a woman aged 18 to 35 in good health. The chain carries TRBV20-1 and TRBJ2-5; D remains ambiguous. CDR3 in DNA: TGCAGTGCTGTGTCGGGGACCCAGTACTTC. The encoded protein is CSAVSGTQYF.